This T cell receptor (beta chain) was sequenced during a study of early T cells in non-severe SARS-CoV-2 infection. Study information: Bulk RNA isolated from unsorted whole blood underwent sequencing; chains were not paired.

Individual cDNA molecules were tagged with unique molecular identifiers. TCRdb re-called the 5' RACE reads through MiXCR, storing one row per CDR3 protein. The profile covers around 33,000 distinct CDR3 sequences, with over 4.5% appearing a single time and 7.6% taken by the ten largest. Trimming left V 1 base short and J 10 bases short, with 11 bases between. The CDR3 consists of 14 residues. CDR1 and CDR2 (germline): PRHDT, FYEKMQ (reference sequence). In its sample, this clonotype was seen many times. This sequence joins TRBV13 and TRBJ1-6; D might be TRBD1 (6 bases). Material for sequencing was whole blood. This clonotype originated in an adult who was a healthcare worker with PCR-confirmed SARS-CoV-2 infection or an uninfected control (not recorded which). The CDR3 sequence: CASSLVRGRSPLHF. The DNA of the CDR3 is TGTGCCAGCAGCTTAGTACGGGGGCGGTCACCCCTCCACTTT.